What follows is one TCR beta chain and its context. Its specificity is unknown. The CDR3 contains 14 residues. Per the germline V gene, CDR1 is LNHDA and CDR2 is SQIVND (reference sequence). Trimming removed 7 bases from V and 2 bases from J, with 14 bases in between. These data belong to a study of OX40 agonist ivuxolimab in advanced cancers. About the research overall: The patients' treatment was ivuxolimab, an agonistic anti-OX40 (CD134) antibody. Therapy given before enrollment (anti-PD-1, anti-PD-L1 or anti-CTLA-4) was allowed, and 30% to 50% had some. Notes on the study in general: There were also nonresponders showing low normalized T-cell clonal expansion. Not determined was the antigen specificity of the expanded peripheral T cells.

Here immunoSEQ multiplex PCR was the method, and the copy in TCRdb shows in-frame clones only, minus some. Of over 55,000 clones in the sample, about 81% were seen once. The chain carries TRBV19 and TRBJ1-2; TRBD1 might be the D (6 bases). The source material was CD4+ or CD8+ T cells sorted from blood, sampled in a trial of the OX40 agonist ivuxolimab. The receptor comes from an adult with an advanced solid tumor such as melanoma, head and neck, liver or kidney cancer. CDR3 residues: CASIGTRNNYGYTF. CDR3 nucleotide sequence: TGTGCCAGTATCGGGACACGGAACAACTATGGCTACACCTTC. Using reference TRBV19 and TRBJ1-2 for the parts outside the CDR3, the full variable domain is DGGITQSPKYLFRKEGQNVTLSCEQNLNHDAMYWYRQDPGQGLRLIYYSQIVNDFQKGDIAEGYSVSREKKESFPLTVTSAQKNPTAFYLCASIGTRNNYGYTFGSGTRLTVV.